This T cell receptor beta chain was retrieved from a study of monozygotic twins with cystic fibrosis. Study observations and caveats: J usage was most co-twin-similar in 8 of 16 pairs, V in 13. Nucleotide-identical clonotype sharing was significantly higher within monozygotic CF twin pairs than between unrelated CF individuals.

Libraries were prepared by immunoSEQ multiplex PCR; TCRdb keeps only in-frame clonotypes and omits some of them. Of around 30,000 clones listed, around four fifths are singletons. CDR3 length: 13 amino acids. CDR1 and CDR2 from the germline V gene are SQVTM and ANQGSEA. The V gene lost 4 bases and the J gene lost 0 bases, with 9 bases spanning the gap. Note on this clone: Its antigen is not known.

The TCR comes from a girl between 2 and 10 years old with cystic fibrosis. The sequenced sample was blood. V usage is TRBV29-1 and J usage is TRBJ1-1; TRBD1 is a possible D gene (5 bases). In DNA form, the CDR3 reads TGCAGCGTTGCGACAGCTCTGAACACTGAAGCTTTCTTT. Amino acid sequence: CSVATALNTEAFF.